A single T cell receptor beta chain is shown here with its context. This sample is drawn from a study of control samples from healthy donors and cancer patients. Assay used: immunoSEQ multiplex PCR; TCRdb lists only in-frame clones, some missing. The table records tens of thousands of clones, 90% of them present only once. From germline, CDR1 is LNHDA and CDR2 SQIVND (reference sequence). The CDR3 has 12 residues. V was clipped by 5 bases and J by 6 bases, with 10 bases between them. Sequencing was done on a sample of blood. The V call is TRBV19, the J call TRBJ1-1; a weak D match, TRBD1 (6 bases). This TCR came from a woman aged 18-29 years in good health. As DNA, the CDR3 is TGTGCCAGTAGTGGACAGTGGGCTGAAGCTTTCTTT. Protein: CASSGQWAEAFF.